The present TCR beta chain was sequenced within a study of OX40 agonist ivuxolimab in advanced cancers. Concerning the study at large: The costimulatory receptor OX40 (CD134) was targeted by ivuxolimab, a fully human IgG2 agonistic monoclonal antibody. Intravenous ivuxolimab was administered to patients every 2 weeks at six dose levels: 0.01, 0.1, 0.3, 1.5, 3 and 10 mg/kg. Of the approximately 50 patients in dose escalation, 19 had hepatocellular carcinoma, about 15 had melanoma, 9 had renal cell carcinoma and 9 had head and neck cancer. In the dose-escalation cohort, about four fifths of patients were male, and the mean age was approximately 60 years with a range of roughly 20 to 79. Prior anti-PD-1, anti-PD-L1 or anti-CTLA-4 therapy was permitted, and approximately 42% of dose-escalation patients had received checkpoint inhibitors. Partial responses were achieved by three dose-escalation patients, of whom one had hepatocellular carcinoma and two had cutaneous melanoma. Peripheral TCRbeta sequencing aimed to test whether ivuxolimab altered TCR sequence diversity and caused clonal T-cell expansion. The paper describes the monotherapy dose-escalation part (N of about 52 patients) of the phase I trial of ivuxolimab.

The trial excluded patients who had a history of autoimmune disease or were on systemic immunosuppression. Peripheral blood for TCR sequencing was drawn from every dose cohort at baseline, at cycle 4 day 1 and at cycle 7 day 1. The samples were taken from a phase I, first-in-human, multicenter, open-label dose-escalation trial of ivuxolimab. Adults with locally advanced or metastatic head and neck squamous cell, hepatocellular, melanoma or renal cell carcinoma were enrolled in the trial. Before TCR sequencing, CD4+ and CD8+ T cells were separately sorted from peripheral blood. CDR1 MNHNY and CDR2 SVGAGI are derived from the germline V gene (reference sequence). V is pruned by 5 bases and J by 6 bases, leaving 11 bases of the junction without a gene match. The CDR3 holds 15 amino acids from the cysteine to the phenylalanine. The read is trimmed to its CDR3 DNA, 45 bases read in frame from base 1. To sequence the TCRbeta CDR3 region, genomic DNA was isolated from the sorted cells. TCRbeta CDR3 regions were sequenced using the immunoSEQ Assay. TCRdb mirrors the immuneACCESS table, restricted to in-frame sequences. Some clones are absent from its copies; in checked studies, under half trace to an unresolved V gene, and the reason for the others is unknown. The sample records 75,000 to 100,000 clones, less than 85% of which are singletons. 4.5% to 5.5% of the sample lies in the top ten.

About this clone itself: The target of this receptor is not known. No quality values exist for individual bases; no much larger clone is one base distant.

Paper-wide results and their limitations: In the 0.1-3.0 mg/kg groups, partial responders had among the lowest normalized peripheral clonal expansion, particularly in CD8+ T cells. After ivuxolimab, CD8+ T cells had more expanded clones than CD4+ T cells on average. Which antigens the clonally expanded peripheral T cells were specific for was not determined. At doses of 0.1 to 3.0 mg/kg, clonal expansion of both CD4+ and CD8+ T cells in blood was seen between baseline and week 6. Low levels of normalized T-cell clonal expansion were also seen in some patients who did not respond.

The receptor was derived from an adult with an advanced solid tumor such as melanoma, head and neck, liver or kidney cancer. The chain is assembled from TRBV6-6 and TRBJ1-1; 8 central nucleotides agree with TRBD1. This material consisted of CD4+ or CD8+ T cells sorted from blood, taken in a trial of the OX40 agonist ivuxolimab. The DNA sequence is given as TGTGCCAGCAGTCCGACCGGACAGGGATTACCTGAAGCTTTCTTT. Its amino acids are CASSPTGQGLPEAFF.